This entry describes one T cell receptor (beta chain). Its antigen has not been determined. There are no base qualities to consult, and no much larger clone falls within one base. All of the isolated RNA was reverse transcribed with the High Capacity cDNA Reverse Transcription Kit, so expressed TCRB transcripts were sequenced. Deep immunoSEQ sequencing was applied to naive, central memory and regulatory T cell samples, giving an average of about 3.4 million total reads per sample. Sorted cells were lysed in RLT buffer and RNA was extracted with DNase-treated RNeasy Micro or Mini kits, depending on cell number. Each cell subset was processed separately to prevent cross-contamination, with patient and healthy donor samples processed together. TCRB sequences were amplified from cDNA with the immunoSEQ multiplex PCR, producing 87-bp fragments spanning the CDR3 region. The amplicons were sequenced using the Illumina HiSeq platform. Processing in the source paper ran as follows. Synthetic template baselines were used to correct PCR bias computationally, reads within Hamming distance 2 were collapsed, and singletons that could not be merged were discarded. By aligning reads against IMGT, V, D and J genes, CDR3 length, and insertions or deletions at six rearrangement sites were assigned. Within each subset, clonotype counts were normalized to sorted cell number, and only after that were true diversity and Gini coefficients computed with the tcR R package. The overlap coefficient, calculated on TCRB nucleotide sequences, was used to measure repertoire sharing. TCRdb provides this immuneACCESS table in a form limited to in-frame rearrangements. Some clones are lacking; in checked studies, under half of them reflect an unresolved V gene, and why the rest are absent is not known. The V and J calls and the clone size are those of that table, but D and trimming were determined from the DNA. For this sample the table gives about 320,000 clones, of which 14% were detected only once. The ten largest clones add up to more than 6.5% of the sample.

The germline V gene encodes CDR1 SGHAT and CDR2 FQNNGV. Between the V and J ends, shortened by 5 bases and 5 bases respectively, the junction contains 9 bases. From the cysteine up to the phenylalanine, the CDR3 has a length of 12 residues. Of all the DNA, just the CDR3 is kept, 36 bases in frame from base 1. The sample originates from a study of beta chain features in type 1 diabetes (dated by TCRdb to the late 2010s). Broadly, across the study: Patients and healthy donors did not differ in mean age, gender distribution, total cell number or subset yield. A total of some 110 million sorted cells were examined across all samples, and a strong correlation was observed between cell number per subset and RNA yield. The study compared TCRB repertoires of sorted circulating CD4+ T cell subsets between recently diagnosed type 1 diabetes patients and matched healthy donors. Whereas all 30 or so donors provided naive and central memory subsets, regulatory and stem cell-like memory subsets were isolated from just 8 patients and roughly 8 healthy donors.

From each donor, a single peripheral blood sample of about 116 mL on average was drawn into heparinised tubes. Using a panel that included CD45RO, CCR7, CD25, CD127, CD95 and CD27, naive, central memory, regulatory and stem cell-like memory CD4+ T cells were sorted on a BD FACSAria II. Every sorted population had a purity above 98%. Right away, PBMCs were isolated by Lymphoprep density gradient centrifugation and were stained directly, with no culture step. So that batch effects would be minimized, each experiment stained and sorted samples in pairs, pairing one healthy donor with one patient. What the authors observed across the whole study: Shorter templates might be favored by PCR, yet because patient and control samples were amplified and corrected together, any such skew would affect both groups equally. Naive, central memory and regulatory TCRB repertoires appeared more similar among patients than among healthy donors. At VDJ recombination sites, type 1 diabetes patients had fewer insertions and more deleted nucleotides, which implies abnormalities in thymic rearrangement. In all four CD4+ subsets, TCRB CDR3 length was moderately but significantly shorter in type 1 diabetes patients. Because the HLA sub-analyses included only small numbers of individuals, any influence of HLA type on TCRB rearrangement was left unresolved. Sequencing cDNA rather than genomic DNA could over-represent highly expressing activated cells, although activation and CD3 levels did not differ between groups.

This chain is built from TRBV11-2 and TRBJ2-5, with a weak D call of TRBD1 (6 bases match). Material for sequencing was central memory CD4+ T cells from blood. The clonotype comes from a man between 25 and 39 years old in good health. The DNA is as follows: TGTGCCAGCAGCGGGGGCGGGGAGACCCAGTACTTC. Its amino acids are CASSGGGETQYF.